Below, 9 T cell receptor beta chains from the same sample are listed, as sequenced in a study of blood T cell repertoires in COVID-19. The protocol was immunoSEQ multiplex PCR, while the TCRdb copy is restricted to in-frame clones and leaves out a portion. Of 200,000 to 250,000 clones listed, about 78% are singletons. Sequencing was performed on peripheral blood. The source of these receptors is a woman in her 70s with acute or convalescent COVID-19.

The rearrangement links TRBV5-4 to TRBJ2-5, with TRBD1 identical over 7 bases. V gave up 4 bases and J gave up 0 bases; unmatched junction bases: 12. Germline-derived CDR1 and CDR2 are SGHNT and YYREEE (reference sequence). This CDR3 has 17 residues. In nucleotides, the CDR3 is TGTGCCAGCAGCCAGGGACAGCTACCCTATTACCAAGAGACCCAGTACTTC. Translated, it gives CASSQGQLPYYQETQYF.

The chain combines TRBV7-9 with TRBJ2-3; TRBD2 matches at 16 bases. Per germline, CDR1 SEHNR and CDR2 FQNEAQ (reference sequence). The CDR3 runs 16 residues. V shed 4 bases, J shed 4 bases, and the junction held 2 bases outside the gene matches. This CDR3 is CASSSGLAGGADTQYF. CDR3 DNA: TGTGCCAGCAGCTCGGGACTAGCGGGAGGGGCAGATACGCAGTATTTT.

The CDR3 spells CASSLQDRGSNIQYF. DNA of the CDR3: TGTGCCAGCAGCCTGCAGGACAGGGGAAGTAACATTCAGTACTTC. The chain couples TRBV3-1 (or the pseudogene TRBV3-2) to TRBJ2-4; 9 bases are a match to TRBD1. CDR1 LGHDT and CDR2 YNNKEL come from the germline V gene (reference sequence). With V trimmed by 4 bases and J by 7 bases, 8 bases remained unmatched. The CDR3 is 15 amino acids.

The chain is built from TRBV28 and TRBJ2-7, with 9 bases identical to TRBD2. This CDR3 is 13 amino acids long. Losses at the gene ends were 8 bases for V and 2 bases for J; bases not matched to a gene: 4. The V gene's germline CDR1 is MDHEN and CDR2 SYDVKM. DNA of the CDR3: TGTGCCAGCCAGAGCGGGAGGCCCTACGAGCAGTACTTC. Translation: CASQSGRPYEQYF.

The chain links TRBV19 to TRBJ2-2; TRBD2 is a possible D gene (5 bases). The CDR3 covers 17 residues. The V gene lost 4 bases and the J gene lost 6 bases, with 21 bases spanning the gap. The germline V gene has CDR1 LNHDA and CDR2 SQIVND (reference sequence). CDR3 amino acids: CASSTDLAGSVSGELFF. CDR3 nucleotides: TGTGCCAGTAGTACGGATCTTGCGGGTTCTGTCTCCGGGGAGCTGTTTTTT.

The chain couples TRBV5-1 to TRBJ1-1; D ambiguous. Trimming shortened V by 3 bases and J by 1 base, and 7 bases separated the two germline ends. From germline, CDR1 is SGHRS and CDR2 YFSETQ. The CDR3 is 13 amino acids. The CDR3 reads CASSSDSNTEAFF. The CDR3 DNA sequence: TGCGCCAGCAGCTCAGACTCGAACACTGAAGCTTTCTTT.

The CDR3 reads CASSLRDRGGETQYF. The CDR3 DNA is TGTGCCAGCAGCCTCCGGGACAGGGGCGGGGAGACCCAGTACTTC. This chain joins TRBV27 and TRBJ2-5; TRBD1 matches at 10 bases. Germline CDR1 and CDR2: MNHEY and SMNVEV (reference sequence). CDR3 length equals 15 residues. V shed 6 bases, J shed 5 bases, and the junction held 9 bases outside the gene matches.

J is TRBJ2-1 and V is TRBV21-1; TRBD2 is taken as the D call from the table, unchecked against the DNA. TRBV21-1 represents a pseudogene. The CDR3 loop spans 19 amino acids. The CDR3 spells CASSKRDSGIEISYNEQFF. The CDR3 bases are TGTGCCAGCAGCAAACGGGATAGCGGGATAGAAATTTCCTACAATGAGCAGTTCTTC.

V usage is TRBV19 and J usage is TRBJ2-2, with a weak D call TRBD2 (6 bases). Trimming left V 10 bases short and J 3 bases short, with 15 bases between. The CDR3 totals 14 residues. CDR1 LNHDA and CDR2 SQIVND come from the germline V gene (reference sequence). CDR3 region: CATSRRGYTGELFF. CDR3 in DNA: TGTGCCACTTCGCGGCGGGGTTACACCGGGGAGCTGTTTTTT.